Shown below are 31 T cell receptor beta chains from a single sample sequenced in a study of blood T cell repertoires in COVID-19. Some clones are missing from TCRdb's copy, which holds only in-frame ones; the method was immunoSEQ multiplex PCR. The table shows around 180,000 clones, with about four fifths occurring only once. What was sequenced was peripheral blood. These receptors were collected from a man aged 70-80 years with active or convalescent COVID-19.

V is TRBV11-2 and J is TRBJ2-3; D not resolved. The germline CDR1 and CDR2 sequences are SGHAT and FQNNGV. The V end was cut by 2 bases, the J end by 1 base, with 4 bases between. This CDR3 has 13 residues. The CDR3 coding sequence is TGTGCCAGCAGCTTAAGAGGCACAGATACGCAGTATTTT. This codes for CASSLRGTDTQYF.

On this clone itself: One junction end disagrees with the germline gene, perhaps due to a read error. The genes are TRBV27 and TRBJ2-1, with 11 nucleotides matching TRBD2. In germline, CDR1 is MNHEY, CDR2 SMNVEV (reference sequence). The CDR3 runs to 20 residues. DNA of the CDR3: TGTGCCAGCAGTTCCGTGAAGACTAGCGGGATAGATGAGGGGGATAATGGGCAGTTCTTC. Encoded protein: CASSSVKTSGIDEGDNGQFF.

The V and J genes are TRBV6-1 and TRBJ1-1, with a weak D call TRBD1 (6 bases). The CDR3 has 15 amino acids. The V end was cut by 5 bases, the J end by 3 bases, with 16 bases between. CDR1 and CDR2 (germline): MNHNS, SASEGT. CDR3 DNA: TGTGCCAGCAGTTCCCCGTGGGGGCGGGACACTGAAGCTTTCTTT. Its translation is CASSSPWGRDTEAFF.

In nucleotides, the CDR3 is TGCGCCAGCAGCTTGGGGGACAGGGAAACAGATACGCAGTATTTT. Translation: CASSLGDRETDTQYF. This chain joins TRBV5-1 and TRBJ2-3, with 9 bases identical to TRBD1. The CDR3 totals 15 residues. V shed 0 bases, J shed 3 bases, and the junction held 2 bases outside the gene matches. The V gene's germline CDR1 is SGHRS and CDR2 YFSETQ.

V and J are TRBV6-5 and TRBJ2-7, with 10 nucleotides matching TRBD1. Germline V lookup: CDR1 MNHEY, CDR2 SVGAGI. This CDR3 contains 14 residues. The junction had 7 bases not matched to a gene; V was cut back by 5 bases and J by 6 bases. CDR3 region: CASSPGQGFGEQYF. The CDR3, as DNA: TGTGCCAGCAGTCCGGGACAGGGGTTTGGCGAGCAGTACTTC.

The chain uses TRBV18 and TRBJ1-6, with D unresolved. Germline-derived CDR1 and CDR2 are KGHSH and LQKENI. V lost 3 bases and J lost 6, with 6 bases in between. The CDR3 covers 13 residues. CDR3 in amino acids: CASSPPLNSPLHF. CDR3 coding DNA: TGTGCCAGCTCACCTCCTCTTAATTCACCCCTCCACTTT.

This clone has a single count. The chain combines TRBV7-8 with TRBJ1-3; D ambiguous. V dropped 4 bases and J dropped 0 bases, with 7 bases sitting between them. The CDR3 extends over 14 amino acids. Per germline, CDR1 SGHVS and CDR2 FQNEAQ. The CDR3: CASSSTRSGNTIYF. In DNA, the CDR3 is TGTGCCAGCAGCTCCACTCGCTCTGGAAACACCATATATTTT.

The rearrangement uses TRBV28 and TRBJ1-5; D remains unclear. Trimming shortened V by 6 bases and J by 13 bases, and 16 bases separated the two germline ends. Germline CDR1 reads MDHEN; CDR2 reads SYDVKM. This CDR3 is 12 amino acids long. CDR3 in DNA: TGTGCCAGCAGGTCTCCCTCTGAGTTACAGCATTTT. Amino acids: CASRSPSELQHF.

This clone was detected only once. The V call is TRBV10-3, the J call TRBJ2-5, with 10 bases aligning to TRBD2. CDR3 length: 17 residues. J was trimmed by 2 bases and V by 2 bases; bases with no gene match: 8. Germline lookup yields CDR1 ENHRY and CDR2 SYGVKD. CDR3 nucleotides: TGTGCCATCAGTGAGCGCCCCAGCGGGAGGGGACAAGAGACCCAGTACTTC. Residues: CAISERPSGRGQETQYF.

This clone was picked up a small number of times. The chain uses TRBV7-2 and TRBJ2-2; 8 bases align to TRBD2. CDR3 length equals 15 residues. V dropped 1 base and J dropped 5; count of bases not matched to a gene: 3. The germline CDR1 and CDR2 sequences are SGHTA and FQGNSA. The CDR3 coding sequence is TGTGCCAGCAGCTTAGGGCTAGCGGGTACCGGGGAGCTGTTTTTT. Encoded protein: CASSLGLAGTGELFF.

The table lists this clone with a few counts. The chain carries TRBV10-2 and TRBJ1-1; 10 nucleotides line up with TRBD1. The CDR3 length is 15 residues. Germline CDR1 and CDR2: WSHSY and SAAADI. J lost 0 bases, V lost 8 bases, and 6 bases had no gene match. The CDR3 reads CASARDRGMNTEAFF. The CDR3 region has the DNA TGCGCCAGCGCCCGGGACAGGGGCATGAACACTGAAGCTTTCTTT.

The CDR3 DNA follows: TGTGCCAGTAGTATAGGCCTAGCGGGTTACAATGAGCAGTTCTTC. Translation gives CASSIGLAGYNEQFF. The chain has TRBV19 and TRBJ2-1; 8 positions agree with TRBD2. CDR3 size: 15 residues. Germline trimming cut 1 base from V and 4 bases from J; bases unmatched to any gene: 3. The germline V gene has CDR1 LNHDA and CDR2 SQIVND (reference sequence).

The genes are TRBV6-5 and TRBJ2-7; TRBD2 is a possible D gene (5 bases). From germline, CDR1 is MNHEY and CDR2 SVGAGI. V shed 5 bases and J shed 7 bases, with 12 bases lying between them. The CDR3 is 12 residues long. This CDR3 reads CASSQHRGEQYF. CDR3 nucleotides: TGTGCCAGCAGTCAGCACCGAGGGGAGCAGTACTTC.

V gene TRBV3-1 (or the pseudogene TRBV3-2) combines with J gene TRBJ2-7; TRBD2 might be the D (5 bases). V was clipped by 1 base and J by 3 bases, with 13 bases between them. This CDR3 is 15 amino acids long. The germline gives CDR1 LGHDT, CDR2 YNNKEL (reference sequence). The CDR3 spells CASSQVSRGIYEQYF. The CDR3 DNA follows: TGTGCCAGCAGCCAAGTCTCGAGAGGGATCTACGAGCAGTACTTC.

This clone showed up just a few times. The V call is TRBV5-1, the J call TRBJ2-7; 9 bases are shared with TRBD1. The CDR3 loop spans 14 amino acids. The junction had 4 bases not matched to a gene; V was cut back by 4 bases and J by 2 bases. From germline, CDR1 is SGHRS and CDR2 YFSETQ. The CDR3 loop reads CASSEQGAPYEQYF. CDR3 coding DNA: TGCGCCAGCAGCGAACAGGGGGCCCCCTACGAGCAGTACTTC. Looking up the rest from reference TRBV5-1 and TRBJ2-7 gives the full variable domain: KAGVTQTPRYLIKTRGQQVTLSCSPISGHRSVSWYQQTPGQGLQFLFEYFSETQRNKGNFPGRFSGRQFSNSRSEMNVSTLELGDSALYLCASSEQGAPYEQYFGPGTRLTVT.

In this sample, this clone turned up once. The gene calls are TRBV5-1 and TRBJ2-2; 7 bases map to TRBD1. The germline V gene has CDR1 SGHRS and CDR2 YFSETQ. Trimming took 2 bases from V and 6 from J; bases not matched to a gene: 7. This CDR3 region has 15 residues. CDR3 in DNA: TGCGCCAGCAGCTTAGGCCAGGGGGACGCCGGGGAGCTGTTTTTT. It encodes CASSLGQGDAGELFF. Full variable domain (missing parts from reference TRBV5-1 and TRBJ2-2): KAGVTQTPRYLIKTRGQQVTLSCSPISGHRSVSWYQQTPGQGLQFLFEYFSETQRNKGNFPGRFSGRQFSNSRSEMNVSTLELGDSALYLCASSLGQGDAGELFFGEGSRLTVL.

The chain carries TRBV5-4 and TRBJ1-2; D uncertain. Germline values: CDR1 SGHNT, CDR2 YYREEE (reference sequence). CDR3 length: 13 residues. Deletions cut 4 bases from V and 0 bases from J, with 7 bases between. The CDR3 DNA reads as TGTGCCAGCAGCCCCACAACTAACTATGGCTACACCTTC. This encodes CASSPTTNYGYTF.

This clone has a single count. The chain links TRBV5-1 to TRBJ2-2; TRBD2 matches at 9 bases. The CDR3 is 16 residues long. Trimming removed 4 bases from V and 3 bases from J; junction bases left unmatched: 7. Looked up from germline, CDR1 is SGHRS and CDR2 is YFSETQ. CDR3 protein: CASSIGTSSYTGELFF. CDR3 nucleotides: TGCGCCAGCAGCATCGGGACTAGCAGCTACACCGGGGAGCTGTTTTTT.

The V and J genes are TRBV18 and TRBJ1-2, with D possibly TRBD1 on 6 matching bases. V lost 3 bases and J lost 5, with 13 bases in between. The CDR3 sequence is 14 residues long. Germline-derived CDR1 and CDR2 are KGHSH and LQKENI. The CDR3 loop reads CASSPPDRRYGYTF. The CDR3, as DNA: TGTGCCAGCTCACCTCCCGACAGGAGATATGGCTACACCTTC. Together with reference TRBV18 and TRBJ1-2, the CDR3 gives the full variable domain: NAGVMQNPRHLVRRRGQEARLRCSPMKGHSHVYWYRQLPEEGLKFMVYLQKENIIDESGMPKERFSAEFPKEGPSILRIQQVVRGDSAAYFCASSPPDRRYGYTFGSGTRLTVV.

The V call is TRBV25-1, the J call TRBJ2-5; TRBD2 aligns across 13 bases. V shed 1 base, J shed 1 base, and the junction held 3 bases outside the gene matches. Germline V lookup: CDR1 MGHDK, CDR2 SYGVNS. The CDR3 spans 17 residues. The CDR3 protein is CASSEWTSGGPQETQYF. The CDR3, as DNA: TGTGCCAGCAGTGAATGGACTAGCGGGGGACCCCAAGAGACCCAGTACTTC.

The table lists this clone with a few counts. The rearrangement joins TRBV11-3 to TRBJ2-2; 14 bases match TRBD2. V gave up 2 bases and J gave up 4 bases; unmatched junction bases: 3. CDR3 length: 17 amino acids. The germline V gene has CDR1 SGHNT and CDR2 YENEEA. CDR3 region: CASSLTGTSGGTGELFF. In DNA, the CDR3 is TGTGCCAGCAGCTTAACCGGGACTAGCGGGGGCACCGGGGAGCTGTTTTTT.

The CDR3 region is CASSFSFPGSFYNSPLHF. The CDR3 nucleotides read TGTGCCAGCAGCTTCTCCTTCCCCGGGAGCTTCTATAATTCACCCCTCCACTTT. V gene TRBV7-6 combines with J gene TRBJ1-6; D gene uncertain. The CDR3 has 18 residues. Germline V gene data show CDR1 as SGHVS and CDR2 as FNYEAQ. Trimming left V 3 bases short and J 3 bases short, with 18 bases between.

The CDR3 nucleotides read TGCGCCAGCAGCCTCATTCCTAGCGGGGGGGTGGATGAGCAGTTCTTC. Its protein is CASSLIPSGGVDEQFF. The J gene is TRBJ2-1, the V gene TRBV5-1; 12 nucleotides line up with TRBD2. The V and J ends lost 4 bases and 8 bases, in that order; junction bases with no gene match: 10. Germline V gene lookup returns CDR1 SGHRS and CDR2 YFSETQ. The length of the CDR3 is 16 residues.

This clone was observed a handful of times. The J gene is TRBJ2-1, the V gene TRBV2, with no clear D. Trimming removed 5 bases from V and 6 bases from J, with 8 bases in between. Germline-derived CDR1 and CDR2 are SNHLY and FYNNEI. The CDR3 totals 12 residues. The CDR3 region has the DNA TGTGCCAGCAGTCAAAGCGCCAATGAGCAGTTCTTC. Amino acids: CASSQSANEQFF.

The chain couples TRBV9 to TRBJ2-7, with D possibly being TRBD1 (7 bases). CDR3 length equals 14 residues. Between the trimmed V and J ends, which lost 2 bases and 7 bases, there was a span of 16 bases. From germline, CDR1 is SGDLS and CDR2 YYNGEE. Written as DNA, the CDR3 is TGTGCCAGCAGCGTCGGACAGGCCCGGGGGGAGCAGTACTTC. This gives the protein CASSVGQARGEQYF.

This clone was counted between two and nine times. The chain uses TRBV6-6 and TRBJ1-5, with a weak D call TRBD1 (5 bases). Between the trimmed V and J ends, which lost 2 bases and 6 bases, there was a span of 11 bases. The germline V gene encodes CDR1 MNHNY and CDR2 SVGAGI (reference sequence). The CDR3 spans 14 residues. CDR3 coding DNA: TGTGCCAGCAGTTACACGGGACTCGGTCAGCCCCAGCATTTT. Protein sequence: CASSYTGLGQPQHF.

In DNA form, the CDR3 reads TGTGCCAGCAGTTTATCGGGAGGGGGGGGAGCCTACGAGCAGTACTTC. Translation: CASSLSGGGGAYEQYF. The chain recombines TRBV28 with TRBJ2-7; 8 bases line up with TRBD2. CDR1 is MDHEN, CDR2 SYDVKM, per germline. There are 16 residues in the CDR3. V trimming: 1 base; J trimming: 2 bases; junction bases outside the gene matches: 7.

The chain combines TRBV7-6 with TRBJ2-7, with a tentative D call TRBD2 (5 bases). The germline V gene encodes CDR1 SGHVS and CDR2 FNYEAQ. The CDR3 is made up of 15 amino acids. Trimming pared 1 base from V and 3 bases from J, leaving 13 bases between. DNA of the CDR3: TGTGCCAGCAGCTTAGGGGCAGCGGCTGTCTACGAGCAGTACTTC. Amino acids: CASSLGAAAVYEQYF.

This clone was detected only once. The chain links TRBV18 to TRBJ1-2, with 10 bases matching TRBD1. The V gene end was trimmed by 6 bases and the J gene end by 6 bases; junction bases not matched to a gene: 4. This CDR3 comprises 13 residues. Germline loops: CDR1 KGHSH, CDR2 LQKENI. Here the CDR3 reads CASSLGTGDGYTF. CDR3 nucleotides: TGTGCCAGCTCCCTCGGGACAGGGGATGGCTACACCTTC.

V gene TRBV5-1 combines with J gene TRBJ2-1; D might be TRBD2 (6 bases). This CDR3 spans 17 amino acids. CDR1 SGHRS and CDR2 YFSETQ come from the germline V gene. V was pared by 0 bases and J by 0 bases, with 13 bases between. CDR3 DNA: TGCGCCAGCAGCTTGGGCGGGACCGCTAGCTCCTACAATGAGCAGTTCTTC. Its protein product is CASSLGGTASSYNEQFF.

CDR3 DNA: TGCAGCGTGTTAAGGGCAGGGGCCGGCTATGGCTACACCTTC. Protein product: CSVLRAGAGYGYTF. V and J are TRBV29-1 and TRBJ1-2; D is perhaps TRBD1 (6 bases). The germline V gene encodes CDR1 SQVTM and CDR2 ANQGSEA. This CDR3 region has 14 residues. Deletions cut 6 bases from V and 4 bases from J, with 18 bases between.